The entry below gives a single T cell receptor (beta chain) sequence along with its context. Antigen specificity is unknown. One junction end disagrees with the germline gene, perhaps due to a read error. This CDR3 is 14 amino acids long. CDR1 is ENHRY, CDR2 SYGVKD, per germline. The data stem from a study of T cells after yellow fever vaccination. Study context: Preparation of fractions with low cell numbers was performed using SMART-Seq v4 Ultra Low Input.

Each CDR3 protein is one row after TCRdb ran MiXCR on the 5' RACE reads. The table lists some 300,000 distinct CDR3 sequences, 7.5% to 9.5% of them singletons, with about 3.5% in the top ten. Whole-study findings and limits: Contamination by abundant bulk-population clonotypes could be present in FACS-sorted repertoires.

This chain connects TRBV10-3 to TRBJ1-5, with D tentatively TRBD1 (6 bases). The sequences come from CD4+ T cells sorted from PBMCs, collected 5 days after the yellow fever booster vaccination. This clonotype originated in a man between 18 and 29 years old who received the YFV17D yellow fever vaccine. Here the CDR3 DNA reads TGTGCCATCAGTGAACTAGGGGGGGATCACCCCCAGCATTTT. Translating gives CAISELGGDHPQHF.